These 17 T cell receptor beta chains came from one sample sequenced in a study of shared clonotypes between healthy human individuals. Sequencing used immunoSEQ multiplex PCR; TCRdb keeps in-frame clones, though not all of them. The sample has about 380,000 clones, 90% to 98% seen once. Sequenced sample: memory CD8+ T cells sorted from blood. As to subset: CD45RO+ cells pooled with CCR7-negative TemRA cells. These receptors originate from a man aged 25-45 years in good health.

This chain uses TRBV19 with TRBJ2-5, with a possible D match to TRBD2 (5 bases). With 5 bases removed from V and 3 bases from J, the gap between germline ends came to 10 bases. Germline V gene sequence: CDR1 LNHDA, CDR2 SQIVND (reference sequence). CDR3 length equals 13 residues. The CDR3 protein is CASSRELKETQYF. CDR3 in DNA: TGTGCCAGTAGTCGGGAATTGAAAGAGACCCAGTACTTC.

The chain joins TRBV19 to TRBJ2-1; D is unclear. The CDR3 has 11 residues. Germline CDR1 is LNHDA and CDR2 is SQIVND (reference sequence). With 1 base removed from V and 15 bases from J, the gap between germline ends came to 10 bases. The CDR3 protein is CASSIGYVAFF. The CDR3 region has the DNA TGTGCCAGTAGTATAGGGTACGTGGCGTTCTTC.

This sequence joins TRBV9 and TRBJ2-1; possible D gene TRBD2, 6 bases. The germline CDR1 and CDR2 sequences are SGDLS and YYNGEE. This CDR3 has 17 amino acids. Trimming shortened V by 0 bases and J by 0 bases, and 13 bases separated the two germline ends. CDR3 sequence (DNA): TGTGCCAGCAGCGTAGTTAGCGGAGACTTCTCCTACAATGAGCAGTTCTTC. It yields the protein CASSVVSGDFSYNEQFF.

This clone was counted a single time. V gene TRBV5-4 combines with J gene TRBJ1-2, with D unresolved. The CDR3 has 13 amino acids. V lost 4 bases and J 6 bases, leaving 13 bases between the germline ends. The V gene's germline CDR1 is SGHNT and CDR2 YYREEE (reference sequence). DNA of the CDR3: TGTGCCAGCAGCGCGGACGGACCCAATGGCTACACCTTC. Translated, it gives CASSADGPNGYTF.

This sequence joins TRBV9 and TRBJ2-7; perhaps D is TRBD1 or TRBD2 (5 bases each). The ends were cut back, 0 bases at V and 3 bases at J, with 16 bases in the middle. Germline loops: CDR1 SGDLS, CDR2 YYNGEE. There are 16 residues in the CDR3. CDR3 sequence: CASSVGMFGDHYEQYF. The CDR3, as DNA: TGTGCCAGCAGCGTAGGAATGTTTGGGGACCACTACGAGCAGTACTTC.

The rearrangement uses TRBV18 and TRBJ2-1; 7 bases agree with TRBD2. The CDR3 contains 15 residues. V shed 6 bases and J 8 bases; nucleotides not matched to a gene: 13. CDR1 is KGHSH, CDR2 LQKENI, per germline. The CDR3, as DNA: TGTGCCAGCTCTAAAGTTAGCGGGTTTCGTGATGAGCAGTTCTTC. This sequence encodes CASSKVSGFRDEQFF.

The chain combines TRBV19 with TRBJ2-3, with 13 bases fitting TRBD2. Germline assignment: CDR1 LNHDA and CDR2 SQIVND (reference sequence). The CDR3 runs 15 residues. Trimming removed 5 bases from V and 3 bases from J; junction bases left unmatched: 2. The CDR3 spells CASSPTSGRTDTQYF. CDR3 nucleotide sequence: TGTGCCAGTAGTCCGACTAGCGGGAGGACAGATACGCAGTATTTT.

The rearrangement uses TRBV5-4 and TRBJ2-7; D possibly corresponds to TRBD1 (6 bases). V was pared by 1 base and J by 0 bases, with 8 bases between. The CDR3 has 14 amino acids. Germline V gene sequence: CDR1 SGHNT, CDR2 YYREEE (reference sequence). The CDR3 is CASSLKDSSYEQYF. The CDR3 nucleotides are TGTGCCAGCAGCTTGAAGGACAGCTCCTACGAGCAGTACTTC.

The V and J genes are TRBV9 and TRBJ2-7; no clear D. Trimming pared 3 bases from V and 2 bases from J, leaving 3 bases between. The CDR3 extends over 11 amino acids. Looked up from germline, CDR1 is SGDLS and CDR2 is YYNGEE. The CDR3, as DNA: TGTGCCAGCAGCGGGGCCTACGAGCAGTACTTC. Its protein is CASSGAYEQYF. Based on the CDR3 plus reference TRBV9 and TRBJ2-7, the full variable domain is DSGVTQTPKHLITATGQRVTLRCSPRSGDLSVYWYQQSLDQGLQFLIQYYNGEERAKGNILERFSAQQFPDLHSELNLSSLELGDSALYFCASSGAYEQYFGPGTRLTVT.

The V call is TRBV5-1, the J call TRBJ2-6, with D uncertain. Looked up from germline, CDR1 is SGHRS and CDR2 is YFSETQ. The CDR3 extends over 14 amino acids. The ends were cut back, 5 bases at V and 4 bases at J, with 10 bases in the middle. CDR3 bases: TGCGCCAGCAGGTCTCTTTCCGGGGCCAACGTCCTGACTTTC. Translated, it gives CASRSLSGANVLTF.

The table lists this clone with a count of one. The chain combines TRBV27 with TRBJ1-2; D gene unclear. The germline gives CDR1 MNHEY, CDR2 SMNVEV (reference sequence). Trimming cost V 5 bases and J 1 base, with 14 bases left between them. The CDR3 runs 15 residues. DNA for the CDR3: TGTGCCAGCAGTGAATCCGTACCTCTTAACTATGGCTACACCTTC. This sequence encodes CASSESVPLNYGYTF.

The chain carries TRBV19 and TRBJ2-3; 7 bases are a match to TRBD2. CDR3 length equals 16 residues. From germline, CDR1 is LNHDA and CDR2 SQIVND (reference sequence). J was trimmed by 5 bases and V by 1 base; bases with no gene match: 9. The CDR3 sequence is CASSIAPYTGGDTQYF. CDR3 coding DNA: TGTGCCAGTAGTATAGCCCCTTATACGGGGGGAGATACGCAGTATTTT. The full variable domain, rest sourced from reference TRBV19 and TRBJ2-3, is DGGITQSPKYLFRKEGQNVTLSCEQNLNHDAMYWYRQDPGQGLRLIYYSQIVNDFQKGDIAEGYSVSREKKESFPLTVTSAQKNPTAFYLCASSIAPYTGGDTQYFGPGTRLTVL.

V usage is TRBV28 and J usage is TRBJ1-4; D not resolved. The V gene's germline CDR1 is MDHEN and CDR2 SYDVKM. V lost 3 bases and J 6 bases, leaving 11 bases between the germline ends. This CDR3 contains 14 residues. The CDR3 here is CASSFPQNYEKLFF. CDR3 sequence (DNA): TGTGCCAGCAGTTTCCCACAGAACTATGAAAAACTGTTTTTT.

The chain has TRBV14 and TRBJ1-3; the D gene is possibly TRBD1 (6 bases). With 2 bases removed from V and 1 base from J, the gap between germline ends came to 6 bases. The CDR3 length is 14 residues. Germline-derived CDR1 and CDR2 are SGHDN and FVKESK. The CDR3 DNA reads TGTGCCAGCAGCCAAAGGGGGTCTGGAAACACCATATATTTT. Its protein product is CASSQRGSGNTIYF.

Only a few counts were recorded for this clone. The genes are TRBV10-1 and TRBJ2-2; tentatively, D is TRBD2 (5 bases). Germline V gene data show CDR1 as WNHNN and CDR2 as SYGVQD (reference sequence). Trimming removed 3 bases from V and 8 bases from J, with 16 bases in between. The CDR3 is 15 amino acids. Written as DNA, the CDR3 is TGCGCCAGCAGTGAAGGAGGCAGGCTAAATGGGGAGCTGTTTTTT. It translates to CASSEGGRLNGELFF.

This chain connects TRBV7-2 to TRBJ2-6, with 8 nucleotides matching TRBD1. This CDR3 has 16 residues. The trim removed 5 bases at V and 4 bases at J, leaving 7 bases unmatched. In germline, CDR1 is SGHTA, CDR2 FQGNSA. CDR3 coding DNA: TGTGCCAGCAGCCCGGACAGGGTCTCAGGGGCCAACGTCCTGACTTTC. Translated, it gives CASSPDRVSGANVLTF.

The V call is TRBV11-2, the J call TRBJ1-6; 7 bases match TRBD1. With 3 bases clipped from V and 11 bases from J, the junction kept 7 bases outside the gene matches. This CDR3 region has 14 residues. CDR1 SGHAT and CDR2 FQNNGV come from the germline V gene. The CDR3 DNA is TGTGCCAGCAGCTTGGGAACAGGGGCGGCACCCCTCCACTTT. Its protein is CASSLGTGAAPLHF.